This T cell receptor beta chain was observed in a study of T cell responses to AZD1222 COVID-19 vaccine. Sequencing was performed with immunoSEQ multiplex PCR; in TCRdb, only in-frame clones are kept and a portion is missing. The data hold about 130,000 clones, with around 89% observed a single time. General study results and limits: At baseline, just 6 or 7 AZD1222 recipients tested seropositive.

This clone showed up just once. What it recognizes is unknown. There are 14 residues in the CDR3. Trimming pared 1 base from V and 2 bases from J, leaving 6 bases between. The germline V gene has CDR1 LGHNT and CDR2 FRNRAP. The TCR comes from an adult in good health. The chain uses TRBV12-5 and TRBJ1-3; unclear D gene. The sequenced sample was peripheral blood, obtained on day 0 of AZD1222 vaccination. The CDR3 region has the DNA TGTGCTAGTGGTTTGGGGAATACTGGAAACACCATATATTTT. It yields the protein CASGLGNTGNTIYF.